The next 31 T cell receptor beta chains were all read from a single sample in a study of siplizumab effects on memory and regulatory T cells. Produced via immunoSEQ multiplex PCR; TCRdb's table is partial and in-frame only. In the table there are about 72,000 clones, 91% of which are singletons. Specimen: CD8+ T cells sorted from blood. The receptors derive from a human donor in good health.

This rearrangement joins TRBV13 to TRBJ2-5; a weak D match, TRBD1 (5 bases). There are 15 residues in the CDR3. V lost 4 bases, J lost 4 bases, and 16 bases lay in between. Germline loops: CDR1 PRHDT, CDR2 FYEKMQ (reference sequence). CDR3 nucleotide sequence: TGTGCCAGCAGCTCGACGACAGAGCTAGTAGAGACCCAGTACTTC. As protein: CASSSTTELVETQYF.

The chain employs TRBV7-8 and TRBJ2-5; D is ambiguous. Near its end, the DNA agrees better with TRBJ2-7, so the J call may be wrong. CDR1 is SGHVS, CDR2 FQNEAQ, per germline. CDR3 length: 13 amino acids. The CDR3: CASRSHATYEQYF. For the CDR3, the DNA is TGTGCCAGCAGGTCACACGCTACCTACGAGCAGTACTTC.

The chain couples TRBV11-2 to TRBJ1-6, with D hard to call. CDR1 and CDR2 from the germline V gene are SGHAT and FQNNGV. V was cut by 1 base and J by 6 bases, with 10 bases left in between. CDR3 length equals 15 residues. The CDR3: CASSLVSWANSPLHF. CDR3 in DNA: TGTGCCAGCAGCTTAGTTAGCTGGGCTAATTCACCCCTCCACTTT.

The chain uses TRBV9 and TRBJ2-1; 10 bases match TRBD2. Trimming took 3 bases from V and 7 from J; bases not matched to a gene: 4. The germline V gene has CDR1 SGDLS and CDR2 YYNGEE. The CDR3 covers 14 residues. The CDR3 nucleotides are TGTGCCAGCAGCGCTAGCGGGAGTGGGAATGAGCAGTTCTTC. Its protein product is CASSASGSGNEQFF. The whole variable domain, remainder taken from reference TRBV9 and TRBJ2-1, is DSGVTQTPKHLITATGQRVTLRCSPRSGDLSVYWYQQSLDQGLQFLIQYYNGEERAKGNILERFSAQQFPDLHSELNLSSLELGDSALYFCASSASGSGNEQFFGPGTRLTVL.

The rearrangement uses TRBV19 and TRBJ2-1; D remains unclear. The CDR3 totals 13 residues. Between the trimmed V and J ends, which lost 3 bases and 0 bases, there was a span of 3 bases. Germline-derived CDR1 and CDR2 are LNHDA and SQIVND (reference sequence). CDR3 nucleotide sequence: TGTGCCAGTAGTATCGGCTCCTACAATGAGCAGTTCTTC. It specifies CASSIGSYNEQFF.

The chain has TRBV7-8 and TRBJ1-1, with D possibly TRBD1 on 6 matching bases. This CDR3 comprises 15 residues. With 5 bases removed from V and 2 bases from J, the gap between germline ends came to 15 bases. The germline V gene has CDR1 SGHVS and CDR2 FQNEAQ. The CDR3 spells CASSIQQGINTEAFF. CDR3 coding DNA: TGTGCCAGCAGCATCCAACAGGGCATCAACACTGAAGCTTTCTTT. Filled out from reference TRBV7-8 and TRBJ1-1, the complete variable domain reads GAGVSQSPRYKVAKRGQDVALRCDPISGHVSLFWYQQALGQGPEFLTYFQNEAQLDKSGLPSDRFFAERPEGSVSTLKIQRTQQEDSAVYLCASSIQQGINTEAFFGQGTRLTVV.

V usage is TRBV4-1 and J usage is TRBJ1-4; a possible D gene is TRBD1 (5 bases). With 0 bases removed from V and 2 bases from J, the gap between germline ends came to 16 bases. The germline gives CDR1 MGHRA, CDR2 YSYEKL. The CDR3 is 18 residues long. CDR3 sequence (DNA): TGCGCCAGCAGCCAAGATCCCCTAGGACATTGGACTAATGAAAAACTGTTTTTT. It translates to CASSQDPLGHWTNEKLFF.

The chain has TRBV6-1 and TRBJ2-6; perhaps D is TRBD1 or TRBD2 (7 bases each). The CDR3 covers 15 residues. The V end lost 8 bases, the J end lost 0 bases, and 11 bases lay between the germline ends. In germline, CDR1 is MNHNS, CDR2 SASEGT. Here the CDR3 DNA reads TGTGCCAGCGGGGGGGACAGCTCTGGGGCCAACGTCCTGACTTTC. As protein: CASGGDSSGANVLTF.

The chain is built from TRBV27 and TRBJ2-3; D is perhaps TRBD1 (5 bases). The CDR3 runs to 15 residues. CDR1 is MNHEY, CDR2 SMNVEV, per germline (reference sequence). V was clipped by 1 base and J by 3 bases, with 11 bases between them. The CDR3 coding sequence is TGTGCCAGCAGTTTATGGGGCGTGGGGACAGATACGCAGTATTTT. Its translation: CASSLWGVGTDTQYF.

The chain's CDR3 is CASSQAPGPLYGYTF. In DNA, the CDR3 is TGCGCCAGCAGCCAAGCGCCGGGGCCCCTCTATGGCTACACCTTC. The chain carries TRBV4-1 and TRBJ1-2, with a weak D call TRBD1 (5 bases). This CDR3 has 15 residues. Trimming took 1 base from V and 4 from J, leaving 13 bases between them. Per the germline V gene, CDR1 is MGHRA and CDR2 is YSYEKL.

This clone was seen a few times. The chain is built from TRBV6-5 and TRBJ1-2; TRBD1 matches at 7 bases. CDR1 and CDR2 (germline): MNHEY, SVGAGI. This CDR3 has 14 residues. The J segment lost 4 bases and the V segment lost 6 bases, leaving 8 bases of the junction unmatched. The CDR3 sequence: CASRHRGPVYGYTF. CDR3 sequence (DNA): TGTGCCAGCAGGCACAGGGGCCCCGTCTATGGCTACACCTTC.

By sample share, this clone is large. The chain links TRBV27 to TRBJ2-7, with 8 positions matching TRBD1. CDR1 and CDR2 from the germline V gene are MNHEY and SMNVEV (reference sequence). V gave up 6 bases and J gave up 0 bases; unmatched junction bases: 13. CDR3 length: 17 residues. CDR3 residues: CASSLVQGAPFSYEQYF. In DNA form, the CDR3 reads TGTGCCAGCAGCCTTGTTCAGGGGGCCCCCTTCTCCTACGAGCAGTACTTC.

The CDR3 sequence: CASSQEGGMGATEAFF. The CDR3 DNA reads as TGTGCCAGCAGCCAAGAAGGGGGGATGGGGGCCACTGAAGCTTTCTTT. The genes are TRBV4-2 and TRBJ1-1, with TRBD1 as a possible D gene (6 bases). This CDR3 has 16 amino acids. With 0 bases removed from V and 4 bases from J, the gap between germline ends came to 15 bases. CDR1 is LGHNA, CDR2 YNFKEQ, per germline.

CDR3 nucleotide sequence: TGTGCCAGCAGCGAACGGGGATACAATGAGCAGTTCTTC. It specifies CASSERGYNEQFF. The chain carries TRBV9 and TRBJ2-1; TRBD2 might be the D (5 bases). Germline V gene sequence: CDR1 SGDLS, CDR2 YYNGEE. There are 13 residues in the CDR3. Between the trimmed V and J ends, which lost 3 bases and 4 bases, there was a span of 8 bases.

The chain combines TRBV11-2 with TRBJ2-7, with 10 bases lining up with TRBD1. Germline assignment: CDR1 SGHAT and CDR2 FQNNGV. Trimming took 0 bases from V and 1 from J; bases not matched to a gene: 12. There are 19 residues in the CDR3. CDR3 coding DNA: TGTGCCAGCAGCTTAGATTCTCCCCTCAGGACAGGGGGTTCCTACGAGCAGTACTTC. Amino acid sequence: CASSLDSPLRTGGSYEQYF.

The count of this clone is one. The rearrangement links TRBV6-5 to TRBJ1-5, with D possibly TRBD1 on 5 matching bases. Trimming left V 4 bases short and J 3 bases short, with 16 bases between. The CDR3 covers 16 residues. Germline CDR1 and CDR2: MNHEY and SVGAGI. DNA for the CDR3: TGTGCCAGCAGTTTGGGGTCGGGGGTTCACAATCAGCCCCAGCATTTT. Translated: CASSLGSGVHNQPQHF.

The rearrangement links TRBV5-6 to TRBJ1-1; no clear D gene. The CDR3 covers 13 residues. V was clipped by 4 bases and J by 0 bases, with 7 bases between them. CDR1 is SGHDT, CDR2 YYEEEE, per germline. The CDR3 region has the DNA TGTGCCAGCAGCCCCGAGTTGAACACTGAAGCTTTCTTT. Translation gives CASSPELNTEAFF.

The rearrangement uses TRBV5-1 and TRBJ2-2; a possible D gene is TRBD1 (6 bases). V shed 2 bases and J shed 6 bases, with 11 bases lying between them. Germline V gene sequence: CDR1 SGHRS, CDR2 YFSETQ. The CDR3 consists of 14 residues. The CDR3 nucleotides are TGCGCCAGCAGCTTAAACAGGGTCTCCGGGGAGCTGTTTTTT. Translation: CASSLNRVSGELFF.

The CDR3 nucleotides are TGTGCCAGCAGCTTGGGACAGGGATCGTCCGGCTACACCTTC. Translation gives CASSLGQGSSGYTF. This chain uses TRBV5-5 with TRBJ1-2; TRBD1 agrees at 7 bases. This CDR3 is built from 14 residues. With 0 bases clipped from V and 8 bases from J, the junction kept 7 bases outside the gene matches. Germline V gives CDR1 SGHKS, CDR2 YYEKEE (reference sequence). The full variable domain, its missing parts supplied by reference TRBV5-5 and TRBJ1-2, is DAGVTQSPTHLIKTRGQQVTLRCSPISGHKSVSWYQQVLGQGPQFIFQYYEKEERGRGNFPDRFSARQFPNYSSELNVNALLLGDSALYLCASSLGQGSSGYTFGSGTRLTVV.

This clone was detected a few times. CDR3 in DNA: TGTGCCACCAGCCCTAGAAGGCAGATGAACACTGAAGCTTTCTTT. Protein product: CATSPRRQMNTEAFF. The V gene is TRBV15, the J gene TRBJ1-1; D remains unclear. The CDR3 is made up of 15 amino acids. Germline V lookup: CDR1 LNHNV, CDR2 YYDKDF (reference sequence). V lost 5 bases to trimming and J lost 0 bases, with 13 bases between them.

V and J are TRBV27 and TRBJ2-1; D gene unclear. Trimming cost V 7 bases and J 0 bases, with 10 bases left between them. This CDR3 region has 14 residues. Germline loops: CDR1 MNHEY, CDR2 SMNVEV (reference sequence). The CDR3 is CASTDLSSYNEQFF. The CDR3 DNA reads TGTGCCAGCACGGATTTGAGCTCCTACAATGAGCAGTTCTTC.

This clone was counted a single time. J is TRBJ1-5 and V is TRBV4-1, with a tentative D call TRBD1 (5 bases). V lost 1 base to trimming and J lost 5 bases, with 12 bases between them. This CDR3 is 15 amino acids long. The germline V gene has CDR1 MGHRA and CDR2 YSYEKL. CDR3 residues: CASSQGWGTHQPQHF. For the CDR3, the DNA is TGCGCCAGCAGCCAAGGCTGGGGGACCCATCAGCCCCAGCATTTT.

This clone was recorded only once. The chain joins TRBV10-3 to TRBJ2-1; possibly TRBD2 for D (6 bases). Germline CDR1 and CDR2: ENHRY and SYGVKD. The CDR3 spans 13 residues. V gave up 6 bases and J gave up 8 bases, with 14 bases separating them. CDR3 sequence (DNA): TGTGCCATCAGAGGACTCAGGGAGGATGAGCAGTTCTTC. Its protein product is CAIRGLREDEQFF.

The chain joins TRBV4-1 to TRBJ1-2; D gene uncertain. The V gene's germline CDR1 is MGHRA and CDR2 YSYEKL. This CDR3 spans 16 amino acids. Trimming left V 1 base short and J 0 bases short, with 12 bases between. CDR3 in DNA: TGCGCCAGCAGCCAAGTGTTTCGGTCTTCTAACTATGGCTACACCTTC. It yields the protein CASSQVFRSSNYGYTF.

V and J are TRBV11-2 and TRBJ2-7; the match to TRBD1 covers 8 bases. The V and J ends lost 6 bases and 2 bases, in that order; junction bases with no gene match: 6. CDR1 and CDR2 from the germline V gene are SGHAT and FQNNGV. This CDR3 is built from 14 residues. This chain's CDR3 is CASSFGQGPYEQYF. The CDR3 nucleotides are TGTGCCAGCAGTTTCGGACAGGGACCCTACGAGCAGTACTTC. The full variable domain, with the rest looked up from reference TRBV11-2 and TRBJ2-7, is EAGVAQSPRYKIIEKRQSVAFWCNPISGHATLYWYQQILGQGPKLLIQFQNNGVVDDSQLPKDRFSAERLKGVDSTLKIQPAKLEDSAVYLCASSFGQGPYEQYFGPGTRLTVT.

V is TRBV11-2 and J is TRBJ1-6; 9 nucleotides match TRBD1. Trimming took 4 bases from V and 7 from J; bases not matched to a gene: 5. The CDR3 length is 15 residues. CDR1 and CDR2 (germline): SGHAT, FQNNGV. The CDR3 nucleotides are TGTGCCAGCAGCTCCCTGGGACAGGGCAATTCACCCCTCCACTTT. Residues: CASSSLGQGNSPLHF.

The genes are TRBV21-1 and TRBJ2-6; the table names TRBD1, a call not compared with the DNA. TRBV21-1 is a pseudogene locus. CDR3 length equals 15 residues. The CDR3 nucleotides are TGTGCCAGCAGGGCAGGCCCCTCTGGGGCCAACGTCCTGACTTTC. It codes for CASRAGPSGANVLTF.

The V and J genes are TRBV5-5 and TRBJ2-6; 9 nucleotides agree with TRBD1. Losses at the gene ends were 4 bases for V and 0 bases for J; bases not matched to a gene: 8. Germline loops: CDR1 SGHKS, CDR2 YYEKEE (reference sequence). CDR3 length equals 18 residues. CDR3 amino acids: CASSVPGQGLSGANVLTF. The CDR3 DNA follows: TGTGCCAGCAGCGTTCCGGGACAGGGTCTCTCTGGGGCCAACGTCCTGACTTTC.

As for this clone: The junction shows a germline mismatch at one end, possibly a read error. The genes are TRBV4-2 and TRBJ2-1; 9 nucleotides line up with TRBD2. This CDR3 region has 14 residues. Germline V CDR1 and CDR2: LGHNA, YNFKEQ. CDR3: CASSPGLAYNEQLF. The CDR3 region has the DNA TGTGCCAGCAGCCCGGGACTAGCCTACAATGAGCAGCTCTTC.

The gene calls are TRBV5-6 and TRBJ2-7; the D call may be TRBD1 or TRBD2 (5 bases each). Per the germline V gene, CDR1 is SGHDT and CDR2 is YYEEEE. The CDR3 contains 13 residues. The V end lost 7 bases, the J end lost 2 bases, and 13 bases lay between the germline ends. The CDR3 spells CASRDGTTYEQYF. CDR3 nucleotides: TGTGCCAGCCGGGACGGAACCACCTACGAGCAGTACTTC.

The rearrangement joins TRBV9 to TRBJ2-7; D unresolved. Germline CDR1 reads SGDLS; CDR2 reads YYNGEE. The length of the CDR3 is 14 residues. V dropped 0 bases and J dropped 0 bases, with 7 bases sitting between them. The CDR3 spells CASSVGRVSYEQYF. The CDR3 DNA reads as TGTGCCAGCAGCGTAGGACGGGTCTCCTACGAGCAGTACTTC.